Sequencing of this T cell receptor beta chain was carried out in a study of Tregs in tolerant kidney transplant recipients. To note about this clone: Its antigen is unknown.

General study points: Biological reproducibility was not directly addressed in this study. For some patients, primers changed over time, blocking nucleotide-level comparison.

The data were produced by immunoSEQ multiplex PCR, yet TCRdb's version contains in-frame clones alone and is incomplete. The sample yields some 70,000 clones, roughly 89% seen once. Germline V gives CDR1 MNHEY, CDR2 SVGAGI. V lost 7 bases, J lost 4 bases, and 9 bases lay in between. The CDR3 contains 12 residues. This TCR was sampled from a human donor who received a combined kidney and bone marrow transplant. The material was CD8+ T cells from blood, obtained before the transplant. The chain joins TRBV6-5 to TRBJ2-3; D may be TRBD1 (5 bases). The CDR3 coding sequence is TGTGCCAGCACAGGGTCCGCAGATACGCAGTATTTT. Protein: CASTGSADTQYF.